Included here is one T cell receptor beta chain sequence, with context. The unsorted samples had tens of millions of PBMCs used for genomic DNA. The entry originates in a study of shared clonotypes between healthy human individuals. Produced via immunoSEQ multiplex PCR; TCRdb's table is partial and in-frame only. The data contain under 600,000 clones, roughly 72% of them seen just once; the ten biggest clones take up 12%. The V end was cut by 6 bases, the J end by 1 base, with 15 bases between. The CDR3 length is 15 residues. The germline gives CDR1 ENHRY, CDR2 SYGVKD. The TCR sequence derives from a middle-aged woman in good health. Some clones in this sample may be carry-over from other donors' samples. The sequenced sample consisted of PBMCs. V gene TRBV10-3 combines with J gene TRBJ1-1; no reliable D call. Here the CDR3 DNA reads TGTGCCATCAGCAAGCTTTCGGAGTGGAACACTGAAGCTTTCTTT. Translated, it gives CAISKLSEWNTEAFF.